These T cell receptor beta chains were read from a single sample in a study of blood T cells in healthy people across ages. TCRdb used MiXCR to reprocess the 5' RACE reads, holding one entry per CDR3 protein. Among around 1,500,000 distinct CDR3 sequences listed, roughly 28% were seen once. The sample comprised blood. These TCRs come from a woman aged 30 to 39 in good health. Both conserved end residues are trimmed from each CDR3. The D gene is left open where the match is weak.

>TRBD1|TRBV12-3/TRBV12-4
ASSSSGGTTEAF
>.|TRBV5-1
ASSLSQAANYGYT
>.|TRBV4-3
ASSTQGSPGNTIY
>.|TRBV20-1
SAGGAGGTDTQY
>TRBD2|TRBV12-3/TRBV12-4
ASRDSGRGSEQF
>.|TRBV5-1
ASSLGQGSNTGELF
>TRBD1|TRBV7-2
ASSLGWTGYSYEQY
>.|TRBV20-1
SAPMGMTVSEQF
>.|TRBV15
ATSRVPGRESNEQF
>TRBD1|TRBV6-6
ASSQGAYNEKLF
>.|TRBV7-2
ASSSRRNPQETQY
>TRBD1|TRBV10-3
AISPMTGTSGNTIY
>.|TRBV20-1
SARHTQGNEQY
>.|TRBV29-1
SVEDPEGGAGELF
>TRBD2|TRBV11-3
ASSLGSSGYTDTQY
>.|TRBV7-2
ASSRLDKFDEQF
>.|TRBV2
ASSEQSHGYT
>TRBD2|TRBV7-2
ASSPSGGAFLEQY
>TRBD1|TRBV7-6
ASSLGQGRPDTRY
>.|TRBV7-9
ASSPGTRGNSPLH
>TRBD2|TRBV6-5
ASSYRGGSHGETQF
>.|TRBV29-1
SGWGANTEAF
>.|TRBV12-3/TRBV12-4
ASRRTERDAQY
>.|TRBV7-2
ASGMDRSTDTQY
>.|TRBV28
ASRTGTPEKLF
>.|TRBV5-1
ASSFGGGSSYNEQF
>.|TRBV10-3
ATREDSRSYEQY
>TRBD2|TRBV12-3/TRBV12-4
ASSSLGGLPKETQY
>.|TRBV20-1
SARDYRKYEQF
>.|TRBV10-3
AISEDSQETQY
>TRBD2|TRBV11-1
ASSPRTSGGPLYEQY
>.|TRBV12-3/TRBV12-4
ATGTYGYT
>.|TRBV15
ATSRDADTQY
>TRBD1|TRBV3-1
ASSQRTGMNFYEQY
>.|TRBV7-8
ASSLKRALNTEAF
>TRBD1|TRBV6-5
ASSYSSGTVGNIQY
>.|TRBV6-2/TRBV6-3
ASREDSLSYEQY
>.|TRBV5-8
ASSFQPGYT
>TRBD2|TRBV24-1
ATSSSGRADTQY
>.|TRBV10-3
AISETAFLETQY
>.|TRBV5-1
ASSLDSGSYEQF
>TRBD2|TRBV29-1
SASPRLAGVQETQY
>.|TRBV10-3
AISGQDSDEQY
>TRBD1|TRBV27
ASSSFPGTGRNYGYT
>TRBD1|TRBV12-3/TRBV12-4
ASRGTGRGNYGYT
>.|TRBV5-6
ASSMTTNSPPH
>.|TRBV20-1
SALRTSRNTEAF
>TRBD2|TRBV29-1
SVGLAAGSYEQY
>TRBD1|TRBV9
ASSVSDRGVYNEQF
>TRBD1|TRBV5-1
ASSSRLSGQGKTDTQY
>TRBD1|TRBV25-1
ASSVLTGGITGELF
>.|TRBV5-5
ASQKGQSTGELF
>.|TRBV11-3
ASSLDGEDEQF